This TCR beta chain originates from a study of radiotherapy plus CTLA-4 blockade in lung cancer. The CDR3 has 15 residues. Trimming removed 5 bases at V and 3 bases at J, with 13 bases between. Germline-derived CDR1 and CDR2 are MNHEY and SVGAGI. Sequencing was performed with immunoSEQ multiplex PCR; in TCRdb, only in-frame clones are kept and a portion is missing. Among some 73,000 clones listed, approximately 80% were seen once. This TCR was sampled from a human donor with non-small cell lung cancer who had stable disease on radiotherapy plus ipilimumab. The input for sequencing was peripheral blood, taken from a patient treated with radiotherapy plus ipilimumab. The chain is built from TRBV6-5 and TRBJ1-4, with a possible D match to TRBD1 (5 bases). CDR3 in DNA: TGTGCCAGCAGTCTGTCAGGGAACGCTAATGAAAAACTGTTTTTT. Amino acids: CASSLSGNANEKLFF.